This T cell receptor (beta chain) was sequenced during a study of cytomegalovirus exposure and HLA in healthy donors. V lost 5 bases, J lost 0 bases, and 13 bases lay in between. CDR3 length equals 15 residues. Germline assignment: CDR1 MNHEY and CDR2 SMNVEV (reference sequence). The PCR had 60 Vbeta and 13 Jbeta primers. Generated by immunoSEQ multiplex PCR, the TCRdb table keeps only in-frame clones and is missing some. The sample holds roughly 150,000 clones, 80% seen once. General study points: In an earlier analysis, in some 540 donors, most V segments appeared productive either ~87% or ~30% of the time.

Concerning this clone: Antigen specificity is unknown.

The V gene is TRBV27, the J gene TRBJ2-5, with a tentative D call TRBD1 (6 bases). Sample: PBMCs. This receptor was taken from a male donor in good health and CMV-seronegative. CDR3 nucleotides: TGTGCCAGCAGTAGAAGGACAGCTTACCAAGAGACCCAGTACTTC. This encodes CASSRRTAYQETQYF.